The entry that follows covers one T cell receptor delta chain sequence. This clone is labeled medium-sized (0.01 to 0.1%). What this receptor recognizes is not known. Base qualities were left out, and no much larger clone turns up one base away. Other nucleotide sequences in the sample specify the same CDR3. For bulk TCR repertoire analysis, Vgamma9/Vdelta2+ and Vdelta2-negative gammadelta T cell populations were flow-sorted out of peripheral blood mononuclear cells. Libraries were built with multiplex PCR. TCRdb records Illumina MiSeq as the sequencer. Each sorted gammadelta T cell sample was sequenced for both the TCR gamma (TRG) and TCR delta (TRD) chains. The authors' pipeline ran thus. The repertoire analyses used clonotype tree plots, the accumulated frequency of the top 20 clonotypes, and diversity index (DI) and D75 metrics. Clones were re-identified by TCRdb from the public reads with CATT, and rows with the same DNA were merged. The V and J calls here are based on TCRdb, not the publication. For this sample the table gives around 50,000 delta-chain clones, of which about 1.5% were detected only once. Of the sample, 15% falls within the top ten clones.

The record originates from a study of γδ T cells in repeated Plasmodium falciparum infection (dated by TCRdb to the early 2020s). Study-level background: The natural-infection arm enrolled Malian children exposed to intense seasonal malaria transmission and compared the Malian children with Australian children matched for age and gender. The gammadelta TCR repertoires from Mali were analysed in two ways: cross-sectionally during periods with no transmission, and longitudinally across episodes of acute febrile malaria. The study looked at how repeated Plasmodium falciparum infection shapes the human gammadelta T cell repertoire, using both natural infection in Mali and controlled human malaria infection. Samples from controlled-infection subjects were taken at baseline, right before selected infections, and 21 days after each infection. Four controlled human malaria infections were administered to about five malaria-naive U.S. adults over around 600 days by bites from P. falciparum NF54-infected Anopheles stephensi mosquitoes. Results the study describes overall, beyond this receptor: Generalizability was limited because the Malian cohort came from a small rural village made up predominantly of one ethnic group. Repeated controlled infections appeared to drive waves of new clonotype selection in Vdelta2-negative, largely Vdelta1+, gammadelta TCR repertoires. Compared with the repertoires of Australian children, the Vdelta2-negative gammadelta TCR repertoires of Malian children appeared more clonally expanded, less diverse and less shared. Analysis of inter-individual variability in gammadelta T cell responses was limited by the small size of the controlled-infection cohort. A highly stable polyclonal repertoire over time and infection, with many inter-individual overlapping TCRgamma sequences, was shown by Vgamma9/Vdelta2+ TCR repertoires.

From cysteine to phenylalanine, the CDR3 is 21 amino acids long. The only DNA kept is the CDR3, 63 bases in frame from the first base. After removal of 1 base from V and 0 bases from J, the junction retains 17 bases not matched to a gene. CDR1 and CDR2 are read off the germline V gene as TSWWSYY and QGS. The V and J segments used are TRDV1 and TRDJ1, with 10 junctional bases fitting TRDD3. This TCR came from a pool of human donors (malaria-infected and uninfected, not separated). The sample was gamma-delta T cells from blood. The CDR3 region reads CALGEHLAGTGGSLYTDKLIF. In nucleotide form, the sequence is TGTGCTCTTGGGGAACACCTCGCGGGCACTGGGGGATCCCTGTACACCGATAAACTCATCTTT.